This T cell receptor beta chain was sequenced during a study of graft-versus-host responses after intestinal transplantation. On the study more broadly: As for transplant type, recipients had multivisceral, liver-intestinal, or isolated intestinal grafts. The whole recipient group had anti-thymocyte globulin induction followed by tacrolimus and steroids for roughly three years. Study-level points and caveats: Ileal or blood samples showed some GvH clones first, and such clones were also found in recipient marrow.

Germline CDR1 SGHAT, CDR2 FQNNGV. V shed 5 bases, J shed 3 bases, and the junction held 4 bases outside the gene matches. This CDR3 region has 13 residues. As to this clone: The antigen is not known.

Using immunoSEQ multiplex PCR, the repertoire was profiled, and TCRdb retains in-frame clones only, with some absent. Seen here are 130,000 to 150,000 clones, around 90% observed once, and the top ten hold roughly 0.19%. The chain couples TRBV11-2 to TRBJ2-7; 7 bases match TRBD2. This clonotype was sampled from a human donor who received an intestinal transplant. The sample was unstimulated CD4+ T cells sorted from spleen or lymph node cells, taken before intestinal transplant. The CDR3 region is CASSLGLDYEQYF. DNA of the CDR3: TGTGCCAGCAGCCTCGGACTAGACTACGAGCAGTACTTC.